This TCR beta chain was sequenced during a study of cytomegalovirus exposure and HLA in healthy donors. Study-wide results and limits: The authors later linked a missense DCLRE1C variant to TCR beta V- and J-gene trimming. Differences between HLA loci emerged in a later analysis of TCR association rates, with DRB1 most and HLA-C fewest.

Details on this clone: The antigen is not known.

PCR used 60 Vbeta primers and 13 Jbeta primers. Assay used: immunoSEQ multiplex PCR; TCRdb lists only in-frame clones, some missing. The sample consists of 150,000 to 200,000 clones, under 70% of them appearing once. Trimming stripped 5 bases from V and 0 bases from J, with 8 bases between. Germline CDR1 SGHRS, CDR2 YFSETQ. The CDR3 spans 13 residues. When sampled, the donors appeared nominally healthy, though they likely had unrecorded immune exposures. The specimen sequenced was PBMCs. This sequence was found in a man in his thirties or forties in good health and CMV-seropositive. The chain uses TRBV5-1 and TRBJ1-1, with D possibly being TRBD1 (6 bases). This chain's CDR3 is CASRPGVNTEAFF. The CDR3 region has the DNA TGCGCCAGCAGACCAGGGGTGAACACTGAAGCTTTCTTT. Combining the CDR3 with reference TRBV5-1 and TRBJ1-1 gives the whole variable domain KAGVTQTPRYLIKTRGQQVTLSCSPISGHRSVSWYQQTPGQGLQFLFEYFSETQRNKGNFPGRFSGRQFSNSRSEMNVSTLELGDSALYLCASRPGVNTEAFFGQGTRLTVV.